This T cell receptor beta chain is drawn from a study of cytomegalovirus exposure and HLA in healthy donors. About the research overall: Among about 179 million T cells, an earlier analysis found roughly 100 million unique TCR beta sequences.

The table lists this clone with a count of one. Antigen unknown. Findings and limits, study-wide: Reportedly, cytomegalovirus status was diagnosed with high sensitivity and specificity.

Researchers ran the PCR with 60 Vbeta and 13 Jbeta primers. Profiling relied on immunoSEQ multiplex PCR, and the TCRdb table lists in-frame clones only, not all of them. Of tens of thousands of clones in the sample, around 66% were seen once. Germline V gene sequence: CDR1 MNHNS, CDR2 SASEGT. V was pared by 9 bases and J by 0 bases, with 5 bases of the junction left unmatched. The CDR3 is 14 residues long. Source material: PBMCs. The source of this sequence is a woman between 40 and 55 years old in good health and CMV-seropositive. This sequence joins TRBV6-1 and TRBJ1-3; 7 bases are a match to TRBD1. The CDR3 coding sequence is TGTGCCAGTAACAGGGGTTACTCTGGAAACACCATATATTTT. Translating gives CASNRGYSGNTIYF.